The 5 T cell receptor beta chains listed next were all sequenced from one sample in a study of blood T cell repertoires in COVID-19. TCRdb's copy holds only in-frame clones and misses some; the assay was immunoSEQ multiplex PCR. Found here are 200,000 or so clones, roughly three quarters of them singletons; the top ten hold around 16%. The sequenced sample was peripheral blood. All receptors derive from a man aged 55 to 70 with active or convalescent COVID-19.

The chain employs TRBV27 and TRBJ2-5; TRBD1 agrees at 9 bases. J was trimmed by 4 bases and V by 4 bases; bases with no gene match: 7. The CDR3 is made up of 15 amino acids. Germline V gene lookup returns CDR1 MNHEY and CDR2 SMNVEV (reference sequence). CDR3 sequence: CASSWGTGNRETQYF. As DNA, the CDR3 is TGTGCCAGCAGTTGGGGGACAGGGAATCGAGAGACCCAGTACTTC.

CDR3 sequence (DNA): TGTGCCAGGTATAGGGGGCTTCGGCATGGCTACACCTTC. Encoded protein: CARYRGLRHGYTF. The rearrangement links TRBV28 to TRBJ1-2, with 7 bases identical to TRBD1. Germline V gives CDR1 MDHEN, CDR2 SYDVKM. This CDR3 is 13 amino acids long. J lost 6 bases, V lost 9 bases, and 10 bases had no gene match.

The chain couples TRBV5-4 to TRBJ2-3; 14 bases are a match to TRBD2. Germline CDR1 SGHNT, CDR2 YYREEE (reference sequence). The CDR3 is 16 residues long. J gave up 6 bases and V 5 bases, and 8 bases lay outside the gene matches. The CDR3 here is CASRSGLAGEGDTQYF. The CDR3, as DNA: TGTGCCAGCAGATCGGGACTAGCGGGAGAGGGGGATACGCAGTATTTT.

This clone has only a few counts. The chain employs TRBV9 and TRBJ1-5; D is possibly TRBD1 (5 bases). The length of the CDR3 is 15 residues. V was shortened by 3 bases and J by 11 bases, with 21 bases between the two germline ends. Per the germline V gene, CDR1 is SGDLS and CDR2 is YYNGEE. CDR3 sequence: CASSALFDSLRSQHF. In nucleotides, the CDR3 is TGTGCCAGCAGCGCCCTATTCGACAGCCTTCGGTCCCAGCATTTT.

The rearrangement uses TRBV29-1 and TRBJ1-2, with D perhaps TRBD1 (6 bases). V lost 2 bases and J 3 bases, leaving 10 bases between the germline ends. The CDR3 sequence is 13 residues long. CDR1 is SQVTM and CDR2 is ANQGSEA in the germline V gene. The CDR3 region has the DNA TGCAGCGTTGAAACAGGGAGCGACTATGGCTACACCTTC. It yields the protein CSVETGSDYGYTF. Full variable domain (outside the CDR3, taken from reference TRBV29-1 and TRBJ1-2): SAVISQKPSRDICQRGTSLTIQCQVDSQVTMMFWYRQQPGQSLTLIATANQGSEATYESGFVIDKFPISRPNLTFSTLTVSNMSPEDSSIYLCSVETGSDYGYTFGSGTRLTVV.